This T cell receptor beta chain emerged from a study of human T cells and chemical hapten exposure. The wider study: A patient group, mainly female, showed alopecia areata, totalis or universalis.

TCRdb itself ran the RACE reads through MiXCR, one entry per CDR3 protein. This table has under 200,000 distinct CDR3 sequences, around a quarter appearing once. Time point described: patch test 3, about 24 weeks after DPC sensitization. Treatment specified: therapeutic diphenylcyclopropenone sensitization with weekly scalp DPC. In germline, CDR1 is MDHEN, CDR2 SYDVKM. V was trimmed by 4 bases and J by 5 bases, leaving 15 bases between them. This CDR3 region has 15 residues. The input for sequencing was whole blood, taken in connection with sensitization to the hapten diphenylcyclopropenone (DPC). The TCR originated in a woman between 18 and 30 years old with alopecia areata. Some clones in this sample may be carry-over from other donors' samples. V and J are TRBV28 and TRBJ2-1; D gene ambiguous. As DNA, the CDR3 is TGTGCCAGCAGTTCCCCTCCGGTTATCCACAATGAGCAGTTCTTC. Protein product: CASSSPPVIHNEQFF.